These 13 T cell receptor beta chains share one sample of origin, sequenced in a study of blood T cell repertoires in COVID-19. TCRdb's copy holds only in-frame clones and misses some; the assay was immunoSEQ multiplex PCR. The sample has over 80,000 clones; 88% are singletons. Sequencing input: peripheral blood. The receptors derive from a man in his 70s with acute or convalescent COVID-19.

The V call is TRBV6-4, the J call TRBJ1-2; 8 nucleotides line up with TRBD1. The V gene end was trimmed by 9 bases and the J gene end by 6 bases; junction bases not matched to a gene: 9. CDR1 MRHNA and CDR2 SNTAGT come from the germline V gene. The length of the CDR3 is 13 residues. CDR3 amino acids: CARNRQGRHGYTF. The CDR3 coding sequence is TGTGCCAGGAACAGACAGGGGCGACATGGCTACACCTTC.

V usage is TRBV11-3 and J usage is TRBJ2-1; 11 bases are shared with TRBD1. Germline CDR1 is SGHNT and CDR2 is YENEEA. The CDR3 runs 15 residues. Trimming removed 8 bases from V and 6 bases from J; junction bases left unmatched: 9. CDR3: CASSWGTGGFNEQFF. The CDR3 coding sequence is TGTGCCAGCTCATGGGGGACAGGGGGTTTCAATGAGCAGTTCTTC.

This clone was counted once. The V and J genes are TRBV5-6 and TRBJ1-1; TRBD1 might be the D (6 bases). Deletions cut 1 base from V and 5 bases from J, with 6 bases between. CDR1 and CDR2 (germline): SGHDT, YYEEEE. This CDR3 contains 12 residues. CDR3 protein: CASSLRGTEAFF. Written as DNA, the CDR3 is TGTGCCAGCAGCTTGAGGGGGACTGAAGCTTTCTTT. The whole variable domain, filled in from reference TRBV5-6 and TRBJ1-1, reads DAGVTQSPTHLIKTRGQQVTLRCSPKSGHDTVSWYQQALGQGPQFIFQYYEEEERQRGNFPDRFSGHQFPNYSSELNVNALLLGDSALYLCASSLRGTEAFFGQGTRLTVV.

This sequence joins TRBV6-8 and TRBJ1-5, with D maybe TRBD1 (5 bases). This CDR3 contains 15 residues. Trimming removed 4 bases at V and 4 bases at J, with 14 bases between. The germline CDR1 and CDR2 sequences are MNHGY and SAAAGT. The CDR3 protein is CASSSFKPGNQPQHF. The CDR3 DNA reads TGTGCCAGCAGTTCTTTTAAACCAGGGAATCAGCCCCAGCATTTT.

This chain connects TRBV6-5 to TRBJ2-1, with TRBD2 matching over 10 bases. V dropped 5 bases and J dropped 2; count of bases not matched to a gene: 3. CDR3 length: 15 residues. CDR1 is MNHEY and CDR2 is SVGAGI in the germline V gene. CDR3 sequence (DNA): TGTGCCAGCAGTCCAAGCGGGAGGGCCTACAATGAGCAGTTCTTC. The encoded protein is CASSPSGRAYNEQFF.

J is TRBJ1-6 and V is TRBV19; 7 nucleotides align to TRBD1. Germline V gene data show CDR1 as LNHDA and CDR2 as SQIVND (reference sequence). V lost 5 bases, J lost 7 bases, and 23 bases stayed unmatched. There are 20 residues in the CDR3. The CDR3 sequence: CASSPSGTADPMYRNSPLHF. DNA of the CDR3: TGTGCCAGTAGTCCCTCCGGGACAGCCGATCCGATGTACAGGAATTCACCCCTCCACTTT.

The rearrangement joins TRBV7-3 to TRBJ2-5; TRBD2 matches at 8 bases. The germline CDR1 and CDR2 sequences are SGHTA and FQGTGA. J gave up 2 bases and V 1 base, and 3 bases lay outside the gene matches. This CDR3 spans 15 amino acids. The CDR3 is CASSLSGLAQETQYF. The CDR3 DNA follows: TGTGCCAGCAGCTTAAGCGGACTAGCTCAAGAGACCCAGTACTTC. The whole variable domain, remainder taken from reference TRBV7-3 and TRBJ2-5, is GAGVSQTPSNKVTEKGKYVELRCDPISGHTALYWYRQSLGQGPEFLIYFQGTGAADDSGLPNDRFFAVRPEGSVSTLKIQRTERGDSAVYLCASSLSGLAQETQYFGPGTRLLVL.

V is TRBV3-1 (or the pseudogene TRBV3-2) and J is TRBJ1-3, with D tentatively TRBD1 (5 bases). Trimming removed 7 bases from V and 0 bases from J, with 19 bases in between. The CDR3 is made up of 17 amino acids. Germline CDR1 is LGHDT and CDR2 is YNNKEL (reference sequence). CDR3 sequence (DNA): TGTGCCAGCACCCGGGGGAGCACTCCCATCTCTGGAAACACCATATATTTT. Amino acids: CASTRGSTPISGNTIYF.

The DNA for the CDR3 is TGCAGCGGACGAGCGGGAAGCACAGATACGCAGTATTTT. Protein: CSGRAGSTDTQYF. The chain recombines TRBV29-1 with TRBJ2-3, with TRBD2 matching over 7 bases. J was trimmed by 0 bases and V by 7 bases; bases with no gene match: 4. CDR1 SQVTM and CDR2 ANQGSEA come from the germline V gene. This CDR3 has 13 residues.

The CDR3 DNA reads as TGTGCCAGCAGTCGGACTAGCGGGAGGAATGAGCAGTACTTC. The encoded protein is CASSRTSGRNEQYF. This chain connects TRBV28 to TRBJ2-7; 14 nucleotides line up with TRBD2. The CDR3 loop spans 14 amino acids. The V and J ends lost 5 bases and 7 bases, in that order; junction bases with no gene match: 4. CDR1 and CDR2 from the germline V gene are MDHEN and SYDVKM. The entire variable domain, with the rest obtained from reference TRBV28 and TRBJ2-7, is as follows: DVKVTQSSRYLVKRTGEKVFLECVQDMDHENMFWYRQDPGLGLRLIYFSYDVKMKEKGDIPEGYSVSREKKERFSLILESASTNQTSMYLCASSRTSGRNEQYFGPGTRLTVT.

The chain employs TRBV24-1 and TRBJ2-7, with D unresolved. Germline V lookup: CDR1 KGHDR, CDR2 SFDVKD. V was cut by 4 bases and J by 4 bases, with 10 bases left in between. The CDR3 has 13 residues. The CDR3 loop reads CATSDSNRYEQYF. In nucleotides, the CDR3 is TGTGCCACCAGTGACTCCAACAGATACGAGCAGTACTTC.

The V call is TRBV15, the J call TRBJ1-2, with D hard to call. Germline V CDR1 and CDR2: LNHNV, YYDKDF (reference sequence). V gave up 8 bases and J gave up 7 bases, with 14 bases separating them. The CDR3 length is 12 residues. CDR3 region: CATRRQTGGYTF. The CDR3 nucleotides are TGTGCCACCCGTCGCCAAACGGGTGGCTACACCTTC.

This chain joins TRBV5-1 and TRBJ2-3, with 7 bases fitting TRBD1. The CDR3 has 14 amino acids. CDR1 and CDR2 from the germline V gene are SGHRS and YFSETQ. The V segment lost 2 bases and the J segment 2 bases; nucleotides outside the gene matches: 2. The CDR3 nucleotides are TGCGCCAGCAGCTTAGGGGGCCCCACAGATACGCAGTATTTT. The encoded protein is CASSLGGPTDTQYF. Drawing the rest from reference TRBV5-1 and TRBJ2-3, the complete variable domain is KAGVTQTPRYLIKTRGQQVTLSCSPISGHRSVSWYQQTPGQGLQFLFEYFSETQRNKGNFPGRFSGRQFSNSRSEMNVSTLELGDSALYLCASSLGGPTDTQYFGPGTRLTVL.